These 18 T cell receptor beta chains were all obtained from the same sample, sequenced in a study of OX40 agonist ivuxolimab in advanced cancers. Clones were sequenced by immunoSEQ multiplex PCR, and TCRdb holds only the in-frame ones, with some missing. The sample yields about 130,000 clones, around 92% seen once. The sequencing here drew on CD4+ or CD8+ T cells sorted from blood, taken in a trial of the OX40 agonist ivuxolimab. The source is an adult with an advanced solid tumor such as melanoma, head and neck, liver or kidney cancer.

CDR3 amino acids: CASSILLGNEQFF. The DNA for the CDR3 is TGTGCCAGTAGTATTCTGTTGGGGAATGAGCAGTTCTTC. This chain joins TRBV19 and TRBJ2-1; D gene uncertain. The V end lost 3 bases, the J end lost 7 bases, and 10 bases lay between the germline ends. The CDR3 is 13 residues long. Germline-derived CDR1 and CDR2 are LNHDA and SQIVND (reference sequence).

This clone appeared a single time. The chain combines TRBV18 with TRBJ1-4, with a tentative D call TRBD1 (5 bases). The V gene lost 6 bases and the J gene lost 5 bases, with 10 bases spanning the gap. The CDR3 has 13 residues. Germline V gives CDR1 KGHSH, CDR2 LQKENI. The CDR3: CASSSDINEKLFF. CDR3 DNA: TGTGCCAGCTCCTCGGACATAAATGAAAAACTGTTTTTT.

In this sample, this clone turned up once. The chain carries TRBV18 and TRBJ2-7; no clear D. V shed 3 bases and J shed 5 bases, with 11 bases lying between them. This CDR3 comprises 13 residues. CDR1 and CDR2 (germline): KGHSH, LQKENI. CDR3 nucleotide sequence: TGTGCCAGCTCACCTCCGACACTCGACGAGCAGTACTTC. This translates into CASSPPTLDEQYF.

J is TRBJ1-5 and V is TRBV6-1; D is undetermined. The CDR3 spans 14 residues. Germline CDR1 is MNHNS and CDR2 is SASEGT. V was cut by 7 bases and J by 0 bases, with 10 bases left in between. The CDR3 bases are TGTGCCAGCAACCAGGTATATAGCAATCAGCCCCAGCATTTT. This encodes CASNQVYSNQPQHF.

The V gene is TRBV6-5, the J gene TRBJ1-4; 9 bases match TRBD1. CDR1 is MNHEY and CDR2 is SVGAGI in the germline V gene. V was clipped by 2 bases and J by 8 bases; unmatched bases: 6. This CDR3 has 15 amino acids. As DNA, the CDR3 is TGTGCCAGCAGTTACACCGGGACAGGGCAAGAAAAACTGTTTTTT. Encoded protein: CASSYTGTGQEKLFF.

This chain uses TRBV7-3 with TRBJ2-7; TRBD2 aligns across 11 bases. Germline assignment: CDR1 SGHTA and CDR2 FQGTGA. V lost 5 bases, J lost 6 bases, and 6 bases stayed unmatched. The CDR3 contains 14 residues. CDR3 region: CASSALAGGSEQYF. The DNA of the CDR3 is TGTGCCAGCAGCGCCCTAGCGGGAGGTTCCGAGCAGTACTTC.

This chain links TRBV19 with TRBJ1-1, with 8 bases matching TRBD1. Looked up from germline, CDR1 is LNHDA and CDR2 is SQIVND (reference sequence). The CDR3 consists of 16 residues. Trimming removed 5 bases from V and 1 base from J; junction bases left unmatched: 9. The CDR3 loop reads CASSVFLQGGNTEAFF. DNA of the CDR3: TGTGCCAGTAGTGTCTTTCTACAGGGGGGGAACACTGAAGCTTTCTTT.

This clone was seen a few times. V and J are TRBV12-5 and TRBJ1-1; a weak D match, TRBD1 (6 bases). CDR1 LGHNT and CDR2 FRNRAP come from the germline V gene. The CDR3 consists of 12 residues. The V and J ends lost 6 bases and 11 bases respectively, with 16 bases between them. DNA for the CDR3: TGTGCTAGTGGAACTACCGGGACAAGGGCTTTCTTT. Translating gives CASGTTGTRAFF.

The chain carries TRBV19 and TRBJ2-3; D is possibly TRBD2 (6 bases). V was pared by 5 bases and J by 8 bases, with 14 bases between. CDR3 length: 13 amino acids. Germline CDR1 reads LNHDA; CDR2 reads SQIVND (reference sequence). The CDR3 sequence is CASSPSTRSTQYF. The CDR3 DNA is TGTGCCAGTAGTCCCTCGACTAGAAGTACGCAGTATTTT.

This chain joins TRBV7-3 and TRBJ2-3; maybe TRBD2 (5 bases). Germline CDR1 is SGHTA and CDR2 is FQGTGA. This CDR3 has 16 amino acids. Trimming left V 5 bases short and J 4 bases short, with 19 bases between. The CDR3 coding sequence is TGTGCCAGCAGCCCCTGGGGTACACGGGGTGCAGATACGCAGTATTTT. Its protein is CASSPWGTRGADTQYF.

The chain has TRBV10-3 and TRBJ2-2; 12 nucleotides match TRBD2. V gave up 0 bases and J gave up 4 bases; unmatched junction bases: 3. CDR1 is ENHRY, CDR2 SYGVKD, per germline. The length of the CDR3 is 17 residues. The CDR3 is CAISESASGRVTGELFF. The CDR3 DNA follows: TGTGCCATCAGTGAGTCAGCTAGCGGGAGGGTCACCGGGGAGCTGTTTTTT.

The chain is built from TRBV11-3 and TRBJ1-1, with TRBD1 identical over 7 bases. The V gene end was trimmed by 5 bases and the J gene end by 1 base; junction bases not matched to a gene: 7. CDR1 and CDR2 (germline): SGHNT, YENEEA. The CDR3 contains 15 residues. CDR3 in DNA: TGTGCCAGCAGCCCGAGACAGGGAACGAACACTGAAGCTTTCTTT. Its protein is CASSPRQGTNTEAFF.

The chain employs TRBV18 and TRBJ2-7; no firm D call. Looked up from germline, CDR1 is KGHSH and CDR2 is LQKENI. This CDR3 has 12 residues. The V end lost 3 bases, the J end lost 4 bases, and 7 bases lay between the germline ends. The CDR3 loop reads CASSPTEYEQYF. The CDR3 region has the DNA TGTGCCAGCTCACCTACAGAGTACGAGCAGTACTTC.

The chain couples TRBV9 to TRBJ1-4; 7 nucleotides line up with TRBD1. Germline V lookup: CDR1 SGDLS, CDR2 YYNGEE. This CDR3 spans 16 amino acids. The trim removed 3 bases at V and 8 bases at J, leaving 13 bases unmatched. Here the CDR3 reads CASSAGTASAGEKLFF. The CDR3, as DNA: TGTGCCAGCAGCGCAGGGACAGCCTCTGCGGGCGAAAAACTGTTTTTT. The whole variable domain, remainder taken from reference TRBV9 and TRBJ1-4, is DSGVTQTPKHLITATGQRVTLRCSPRSGDLSVYWYQQSLDQGLQFLIQYYNGEERAKGNILERFSAQQFPDLHSELNLSSLELGDSALYFCASSAGTASAGEKLFFGSGTQLSVL.

The chain joins TRBV25-1 to TRBJ2-7; a possible D gene is TRBD1 (6 bases). Germline V gene lookup returns CDR1 MGHDK and CDR2 SYGVNS. Trimming shortened V by 6 bases and J by 6 bases, and 21 bases separated the two germline ends. The CDR3 is 15 residues long. CDR3 residues: CASSEGGRTAIEQYF. The CDR3 DNA reads as TGTGCCAGCAGCGAAGGGGGACGGACGGCCATCGAGCAGTACTTC.

The chain uses TRBV28 and TRBJ1-4, with a possible D match to TRBD1 (6 bases). The CDR3 runs 16 residues. V was shortened by 1 base and J by 0 bases, with 9 bases between the two germline ends. Germline-derived CDR1 and CDR2 are MDHEN and SYDVKM. The CDR3, as DNA: TGTGCCAGCAGTTTATTGGGGGCCGCAACTAATGAAAAACTGTTTTTT. Residues: CASSLLGAATNEKLFF. Based on the CDR3 plus reference TRBV28 and TRBJ1-4, the full variable domain is DVKVTQSSRYLVKRTGEKVFLECVQDMDHENMFWYRQDPGLGLRLIYFSYDVKMKEKGDIPEGYSVSREKKERFSLILESASTNQTSMYLCASSLLGAATNEKLFFGSGTQLSVL.

This sequence joins TRBV5-8 and TRBJ2-7; unclear D gene. The CDR3 totals 13 residues. Germline values: CDR1 SGHTS, CDR2 YDEGEE. Deletions cut 0 bases from V and 3 bases from J, with 7 bases between. The CDR3 region has the DNA TGTGCCAGCAGCTTGGCCGACATCTACGAGCAGTACTTC. Protein product: CASSLADIYEQYF.

The genes are TRBV14 and TRBJ2-7; the match to TRBD2 covers 10 bases. Germline values: CDR1 SGHDN, CDR2 FVKESK. The ends lost 4 bases at V and 2 bases at J; junction bases unmatched: 11. This CDR3 has 17 residues. CDR3 loop: CASSRTEGLAYTYEQYF. In DNA, the CDR3 is TGTGCCAGCAGCCGCACTGAGGGACTAGCGTACACCTACGAGCAGTACTTC.